Here is one T cell receptor beta chain with its context. Its antigen is as yet unknown. The data were obtained in a study of shared clonotypes between healthy human individuals. Study in general: Each donor's CD4 naive and CD4 memory cells filled three plates apiece, CD8 naive two, and CD8 memory one. Study results and caveats: Depth of sequencing was expected to influence donor clonotype sharing.

This table comes from immunoSEQ multiplex PCR, and its TCRdb copy is limited to in-frame clones, with some not included. Here the sample spans some 2.1 million clones, 85% to 95% being singletons. Trimming took off 4 bases at V and 8 bases at J, with 17 bases between the two ends. Germline V gene data show CDR1 as LGHNA and CDR2 as YSLEER. The CDR3 extends over 14 amino acids. The receptor was derived from a man aged 18 to 30 in good health. The sample comprised naive CD4+ T cells sorted from blood. Subset noted: CD45RA+ positively selected. The V gene is TRBV4-3, the J gene TRBJ1-2; no reliable D call. The CDR3 sequence: CASSPETEITGYTF. The DNA of the CDR3 is TGCGCCAGCAGCCCTGAAACGGAGATTACAGGCTACACCTTC.